This T cell receptor beta chain derives from a study of blood T cell repertoires in COVID-19. Study as a whole: Samples of COVID-19 (acute and convalescent) were obtained from the United States, Italy and Spain. T cells, B-cell-depleted T cells, or PBMCs provided the cDNA or gDNA that served as material.

Original processing notes: From reference gene primer amplification, estimates of nucleated cell counts were derived. Clones were read by immunoSEQ multiplex PCR, and TCRdb kept only the in-frame ones, dropping some. D and trimming were read from the DNA, whereas the V and J calls and clone size are those reported in that table. The sample lists fewer than 450,000 clones, 88% occurring once. Assignments of participants to cohorts depended upon their own reported clinical history. This CDR3 region has 14 residues. Germline V gene sequence: CDR1 KGHSH, CDR2 LQKENI. Trimming took off 6 bases at V and 0 bases at J, with 11 bases between the two ends.

Sequences were obtained from PBMCs or T cells enriched from blood (not recorded which). The V and J genes are TRBV18 and TRBJ1-1; D not resolved. This clonotype was sampled from a woman aged 40-49 years with acute COVID-19. CDR3 nucleotides: TGTGCCAGCTCTCTCCTCCCCGTGAACACTGAAGCTTTCTTT. It is translated as CASSLLPVNTEAFF.